This T cell receptor (beta chain) was sequenced for a study of shared clonotypes between healthy human individuals (dated by TCRdb to the early 2020s). Background for the entire study: A couple of women and three men aged 18 to 49 years were included in the cohort. Different laboratories and diverse techniques were used to prepare libraries and sequence TCR repertoires, to increase sequencing depth and limit assay-specific biases. To estimate repertoire size and how much clonotype sharing occurs between individuals, the study deeply sequenced the blood TCR repertoires of five healthy adults. For each donor, CD4 naive and CD4 memory were each run on three plates, CD8 naive on two plates, and CD8 memory on one plate. Leukapheresis yielded between about 0.85 and 10 billion PBMCs per donor.

The donors were healthy, HIV-negative adults with no recently reported acute infections or vaccinations. All donors were Caucasian adults living in Nashville, Tennessee, USA. Magnetic negative selection was used to enrich CD4+ T cells, after which naive cells were positively selected on CD45RA and the negative fraction became the memory subset. Blood was collected by leukapheresis, and PBMCs were isolated by Ficoll-Histopaque density gradient centrifugation and then cryopreserved in liquid nitrogen vapor phase. Purity and quantity of every magnetically sorted T cell population were checked by analytical flow cytometry. Each sorted fraction had its genomic DNA isolated and then quantified by UV absorbance on a Nanodrop 2000c. Using the deep immunoSEQ assay, TCR CDR3 regions were amplified from genomic DNA by multiplex PCR. Genomic DNA extracted from each cell subset was distributed evenly over all wells of several immunoSEQ 96-well plates, and each plate served as one replicate. Each replicate PCR for sorted subsets received approximately 220 ng genomic DNA, equal to 30,000 or so T cell genomes. Purified libraries were measured with a Qubit 3.0 fluorometer, size-checked on a Bioanalyzer 2100, and measured again with the KAPA Library Quantification kit. A separate single-read 150-cycle Illumina NextSeq 550 flow cell was used to sequence each immunoSEQ 96-well plate. As for how the authors treated the data: The immunoSEQ output contained only junctional sequences without quality scores, so filtering could not match that applied to full-length reads. To assign V/J genes and CDR3, sequences were annotated against IMGT germline references using PyIR, a Python wrapper for IgBLAST v1.9. Reads were removed for weak V/J assignments (E-value above 1e-6), missing CDR3, stop codons, out-of-frame junctions, or ambiguous translated residues. A V3J clonotype was defined by an identical inferred V gene, J gene, and CDR3 amino acid sequence. To compute the percentage overlap between repertoires, the number of shared unique clonotypes was divided by the size of the smaller repertoire. Richness of each repertoire was evaluated using RTK rarefaction, the Chao1 estimator, and Recon v2.1 estimates of unobserved clonotypes. OLGA was used to compute generation probabilities for all TCRbeta clonotypes that the gDNA method yielded from a few donors. Here the immuneACCESS table is served through TCRdb, limited to in-frame sequences with V and J called. Missing clones are a known gap in these copies; in checked studies unresolved V genes cover under half, and the rest lacks a known reason. Clone size and the V and J calls come from that table; the DNA yielded D and trimming. The table for this sample lists 730,000 or so clones; about three quarters of them were counted only once. Less than 2% of the sample is in the top ten clones.

Here is what the overall study found, with its caveats: Only blood was sampled, and tissue TCR repertoires likely differ from those in blood. Clonotypes shared by all four sorted-subset donors showed higher generation probabilities than non-shared clonotypes. When a few donors were compared, the shared fraction of clonotypes was about 5.4% for naive CD4, over 3% for naive CD8, 2.3% for memory CD4, and 0.35% to 0.4% for memory CD8. Naive subsets generally had larger estimated clonotype richness than memory subsets did. The genetic and exposure-history diversity represented was limited by the small number of donors. Pairwise subsampling led to the expectation that sequencing depth would affect the degree of clonotype sharing among donors. Even with the large sequencing depth, rarefaction of the sorted-subset datasets indicated that sequencing was incomplete.

For this clone: Its specific antigen is unknown. Base qualities are not provided; no much larger clone lies one nucleotide away.

V is reduced by 0 bases and J by 5 bases, leaving a spacing of 13 bases between them. Sequences SNHLY (CDR1) and FYNNEI (CDR2) are obtained from the germline V gene. From the cysteine through the phenylalanine, the CDR3 covers 15 amino acids. Here the CDR3 DNA is all that survives: 45 bases in frame from base 1. Sample: memory CD4+ T cells sorted from blood. Taken with the paper, the label for cell subset or site translates to: CD45RA-negative fraction. This receptor was identified in a woman between 25 and 40 years old in good health. Here the chain combines TRBV2 and TRBJ2-5, with the D gene uncertain. The CDR3 is CASSEALPLGETQYF. The nucleotides read TGTGCCAGCAGTGAAGCGCTTCCGCTCGGGGAGACCCAGTACTTC.